The T cell receptor (beta chain) under discussion was sequenced for a study of follicular helper T cells after annual influenza vaccination. TCRB sequencing was done at Survey resolution level. Data came from immunoSEQ multiplex PCR; TCRdb stores just in-frame clones and leaves some out. The repertoire holds about 4,800 clones, roughly 87% seen once, with about 1.3% in the top ten. The time point is: 2013-2014 season, 7 days after vaccination. V gave up 6 bases and J gave up 7 bases; unmatched junction bases: 9. The CDR3 contains 14 residues. From germline, CDR1 is SNHLY and CDR2 FYNNEI. This chain connects TRBV2 to TRBJ1-5; 7 nucleotides match TRBD1. The TCR comes from an adult who received the influenza vaccine. The material was CXCR5+ CD38- circulating T follicular helper cells from blood, obtained 7 days after influenza vaccination. Subset defined: circulating Tfh, non-naive CD4+CXCR5+PD-1+ (ICOS+CD38+ or ICOS-CD38-). CDR3 DNA sequence: TGTGCCAGCAGGGACCGACAGGGCCCACAGCCCCAGCATTTT. This encodes CASRDRQGPQPQHF.